The present T cell receptor beta chain was sequenced within a study of glioma-infiltrating T cells (dated by TCRdb to the mid-2010s). For the wider study: Sequencing of TCR alpha- and beta-chain repertoires was performed on glioma tissue, on non-neoplastic brain tissue, and on matched peripheral blood mononuclear cells. To measure how far tissue and blood T-cell populations diverged, each tissue-infiltrating repertoire was compared against the peripheral blood repertoire of the same patient. Three low-grade glioma patients, under ten primary glioblastoma patients, and three non-glioma patients who contributed non-neoplastic brain tissue made up the paired cohort.

This clonotype counts as medium-sized (0.01 to 0.1%). This clone's antigen is unknown. Base quality data are lacking; no much larger clone is found one base away. Via the germline V gene, CDR1 is LGHNA and CDR2 YSLEER. There are 16 amino acids in the CDR3, from cysteine to phenylalanine inclusive. This entry keeps only the CDR3 DNA: 48 bases, framed from base 1. V was cut back by 3 bases and J by 8 bases, leaving a gap of 20 bases between them. Overall study results and their limits: Very few CDR3 sequences were shared between tissue and blood, attributed to high CDR3 diversity and limited sampling. VJ-independent divergence between tissue and blood was below expectation in non-neoplastic patients but above expectation in all gliomas, especially low-grade gliomas. Group comparisons were based on small numbers of patients: three non-neoplastic, three low-grade glioma and 7 to 9 glioblastoma patients.

The iRepertoire nested amplicon-rescue multiplex PCR (arm-PCR) platform was used to amplify TCR alpha and beta CDR3 regions from RNA. The input for one-step reverse transcription and amplification was about 100-450 ng of either tissue mRNA or PBMC total RNA. After bead purification, a secondary multiplex PCR added Illumina adapters, and libraries were gel-purified between 200 and 400 bp. The libraries contained internal 6-nucleotide barcodes that were used for demultiplexing. Sequencing of the libraries was done on an Illumina MiSeq using 2x220 or 2x250 nucleotide paired-end reads. Processing in the source paper ran as follows. Paired reads were merged with FLASH 1.2.11 and aligned to the GRCh37 human genome with BWA-MEM before extracting TRA and TRB reads. For V and J assignment, an IMGT-derived reference of cassette sequences and CDR3 motifs that included pseudogenes was used. Reads were translated in three frames, and productive CDR3s were defined by a C…FGXG motif without stop codons. Unique combinations of V-J cassette pair and CDR3 amino acid sequence were defined as clonotypes. Hamming distance filtering was applied to reads, with thresholds set by the sequence error rate of each sample in mapped regions. TCRdb trimmed the raw reads at Q25, called clones with MiXCR and kept productive beta chains. When rows share a CDR3 protein, they turn into one entry using the most common DNA and genes. The V and J calls follow TCRdb's processing rather than the paper's. In this sample the table shows approximately 93,000 distinct CDR3 sequences, 35% to 45% of which occur a single time. The ten largest make up roughly two fifths of the sample.

The rearrangement joined TRBV4-3 to TRBJ2-1; the D gene is unclear. Sequencing was carried out using glioma tissue, nonneoplastic brain tissue, or PBMCs (not recorded which). The TCR comes from a human donor with low-grade glioma or glioblastoma, undergoing nonglioma brain surgery, or in good health (not recorded which). The CDR3 corresponds to CASSHSSGLETDEQFF. The DNA sequence reads TGCGCCAGCAGCCATTCTTCGGGCCTTGAGACCGATGAGCAGTTCTTC.